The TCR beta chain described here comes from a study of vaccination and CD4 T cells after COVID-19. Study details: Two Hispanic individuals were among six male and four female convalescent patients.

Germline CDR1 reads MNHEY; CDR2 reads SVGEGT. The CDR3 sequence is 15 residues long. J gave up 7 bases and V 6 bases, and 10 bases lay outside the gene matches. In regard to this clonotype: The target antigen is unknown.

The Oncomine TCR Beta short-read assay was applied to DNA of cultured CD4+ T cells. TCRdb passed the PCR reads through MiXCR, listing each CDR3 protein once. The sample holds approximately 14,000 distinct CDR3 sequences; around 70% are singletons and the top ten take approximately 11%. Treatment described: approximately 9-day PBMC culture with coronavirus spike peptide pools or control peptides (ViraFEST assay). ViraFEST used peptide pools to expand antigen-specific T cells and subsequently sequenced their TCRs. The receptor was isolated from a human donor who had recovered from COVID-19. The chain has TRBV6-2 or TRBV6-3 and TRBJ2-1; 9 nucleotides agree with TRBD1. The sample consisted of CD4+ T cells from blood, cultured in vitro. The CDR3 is CASSPNRGQRNEQFF. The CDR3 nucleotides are TGTGCCAGCAGCCCGAACAGGGGGCAGAGGAATGAGCAGTTCTTC.